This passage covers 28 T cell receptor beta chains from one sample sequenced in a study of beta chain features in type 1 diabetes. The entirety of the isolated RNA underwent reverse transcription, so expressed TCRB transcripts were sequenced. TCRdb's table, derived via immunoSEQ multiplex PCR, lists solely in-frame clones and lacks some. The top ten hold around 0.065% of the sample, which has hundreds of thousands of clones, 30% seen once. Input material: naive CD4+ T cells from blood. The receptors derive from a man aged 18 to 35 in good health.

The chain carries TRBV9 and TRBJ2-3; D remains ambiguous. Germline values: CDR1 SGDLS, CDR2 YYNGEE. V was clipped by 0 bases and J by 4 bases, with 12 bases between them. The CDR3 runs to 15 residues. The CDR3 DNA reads TGTGCCAGCAGCGTAGGTACTGCTAGTCCAGATACGCAGTATTTT. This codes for CASSVGTASPDTQYF.

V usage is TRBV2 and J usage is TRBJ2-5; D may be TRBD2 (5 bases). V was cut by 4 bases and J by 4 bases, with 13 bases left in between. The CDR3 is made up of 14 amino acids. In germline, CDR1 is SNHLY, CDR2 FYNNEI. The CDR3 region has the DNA TGTGCCAGCAGTGTGGCTAGCATAGGAGAGACCCAGTACTTC. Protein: CASSVASIGETQYF. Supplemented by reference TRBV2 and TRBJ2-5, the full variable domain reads EPEVTQTPSHQVTQMGQEVILRCVPISNHLYFYWYRQILGQKVEFLVSFYNNEISEKSEIFDDQFSVERPDGSNFTLKIRSTKLEDSAMYFCASSVASIGETQYFGPGTRLLVL.

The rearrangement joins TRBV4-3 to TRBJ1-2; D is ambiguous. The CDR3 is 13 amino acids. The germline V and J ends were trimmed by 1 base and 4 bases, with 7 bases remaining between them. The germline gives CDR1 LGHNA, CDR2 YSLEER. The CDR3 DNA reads TGCGCCAGCAGCCAAGTACGGTTCTATGGCTACACCTTC. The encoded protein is CASSQVRFYGYTF.

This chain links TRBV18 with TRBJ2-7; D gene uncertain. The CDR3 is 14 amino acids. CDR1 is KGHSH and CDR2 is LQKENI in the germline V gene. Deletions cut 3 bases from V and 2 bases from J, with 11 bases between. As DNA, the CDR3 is TGTGCCAGCTCACCGGGGTACCAGCCCTACGAGCAGTACTTC. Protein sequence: CASSPGYQPYEQYF.

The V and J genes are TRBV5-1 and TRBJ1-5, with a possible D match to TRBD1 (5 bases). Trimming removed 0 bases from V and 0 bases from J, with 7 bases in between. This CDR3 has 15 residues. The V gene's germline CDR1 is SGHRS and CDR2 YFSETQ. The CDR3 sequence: CASSLDGHSNQPQHF. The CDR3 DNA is TGCGCCAGCAGCTTGGACGGACATAGCAATCAGCCCCAGCATTTT.

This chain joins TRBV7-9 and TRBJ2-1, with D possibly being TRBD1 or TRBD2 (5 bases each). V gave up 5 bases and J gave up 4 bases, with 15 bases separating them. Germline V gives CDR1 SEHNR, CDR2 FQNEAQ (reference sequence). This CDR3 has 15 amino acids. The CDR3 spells CASSHVGVRYNEQFF. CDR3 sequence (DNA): TGTGCCAGCAGCCACGTGGGGGTAAGGTACAATGAGCAGTTCTTC.

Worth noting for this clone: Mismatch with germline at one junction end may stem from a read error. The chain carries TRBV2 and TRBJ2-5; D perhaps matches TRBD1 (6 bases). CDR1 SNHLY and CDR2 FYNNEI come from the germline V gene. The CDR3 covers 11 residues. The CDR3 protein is CASSGSGAPHF. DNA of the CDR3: TGTGCCAGCAGTGGTTCAGGGGCCCCCCACTTC. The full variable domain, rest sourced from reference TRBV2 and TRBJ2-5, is EPEVTQTPSHQVTQMGQEVILRCVPISNHLYFYWYRQILGQKVEFLVSFYNNEISEKSEIFDDQFSVERPDGSNFTLKIRSTKLEDSAMYFCASSGSGAPHFGPGTRLLVL.

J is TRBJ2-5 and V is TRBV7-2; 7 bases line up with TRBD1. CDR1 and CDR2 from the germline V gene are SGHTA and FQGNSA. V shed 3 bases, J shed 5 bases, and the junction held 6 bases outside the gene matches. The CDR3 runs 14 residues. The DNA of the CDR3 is TGTGCCAGCAGCTTCAACAGGGGTTGGGAGACCCAGTACTTC. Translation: CASSFNRGWETQYF.

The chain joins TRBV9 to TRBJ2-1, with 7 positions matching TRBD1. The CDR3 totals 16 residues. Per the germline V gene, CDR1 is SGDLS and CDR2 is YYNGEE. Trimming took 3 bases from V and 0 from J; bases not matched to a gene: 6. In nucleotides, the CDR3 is TGTGCCAGCAGCGCTACGGGACAGACCTCCTACAATGAGCAGTTCTTC. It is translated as CASSATGQTSYNEQFF.

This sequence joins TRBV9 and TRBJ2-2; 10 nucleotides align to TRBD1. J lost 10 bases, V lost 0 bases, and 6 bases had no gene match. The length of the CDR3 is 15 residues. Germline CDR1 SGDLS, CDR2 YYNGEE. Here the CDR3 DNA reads TGTGCCAGCAGCGTAGCCGGGACAGGGGAAGAGGAGCTGTTTTTT. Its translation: CASSVAGTGEEELFF.

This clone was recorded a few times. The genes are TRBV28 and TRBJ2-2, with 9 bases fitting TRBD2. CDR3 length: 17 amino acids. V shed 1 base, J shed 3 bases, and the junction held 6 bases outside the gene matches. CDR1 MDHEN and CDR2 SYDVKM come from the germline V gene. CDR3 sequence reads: CASSLSRLAGYTGELFF. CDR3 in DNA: TGTGCCAGCAGTTTATCTCGGCTAGCGGGGTACACCGGGGAGCTGTTTTTT. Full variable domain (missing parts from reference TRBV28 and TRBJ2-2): DVKVTQSSRYLVKRTGEKVFLECVQDMDHENMFWYRQDPGLGLRLIYFSYDVKMKEKGDIPEGYSVSREKKERFSLILESASTNQTSMYLCASSLSRLAGYTGELFFGEGSRLTVL.

The CDR3 nucleotides are TGCGCCAGCAGCCAAGCTCAGGGGCAAATCTCTGGGGCCAACGTCCTGACTTTC. Amino acids: CASSQAQGQISGANVLTF. The chain employs TRBV4-3 and TRBJ2-6, with D maybe TRBD1 (6 bases). The CDR3 length is 18 residues. Germline V gene data show CDR1 as LGHNA and CDR2 as YSLEER. V gave up 1 base and J gave up 0 bases, with 13 bases separating them.

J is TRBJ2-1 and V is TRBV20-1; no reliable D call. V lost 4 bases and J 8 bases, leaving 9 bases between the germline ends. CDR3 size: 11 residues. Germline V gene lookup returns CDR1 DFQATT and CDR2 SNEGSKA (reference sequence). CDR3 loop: CSAIAVDEQFF. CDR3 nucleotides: TGCAGTGCTATTGCGGTCGATGAGCAGTTCTTC.

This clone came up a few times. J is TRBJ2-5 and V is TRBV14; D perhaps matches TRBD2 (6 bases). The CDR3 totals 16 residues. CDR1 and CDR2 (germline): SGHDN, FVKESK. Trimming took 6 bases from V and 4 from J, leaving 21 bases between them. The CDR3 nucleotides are TGTGCCAGCAGTCCCGGCAGGGCGGGGTTAGGAGAGACCCAGTACTTC. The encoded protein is CASSPGRAGLGETQYF.

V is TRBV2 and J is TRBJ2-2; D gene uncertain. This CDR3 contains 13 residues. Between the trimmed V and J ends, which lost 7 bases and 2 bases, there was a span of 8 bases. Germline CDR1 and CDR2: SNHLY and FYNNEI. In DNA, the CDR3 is TGTGCCAGCAACCTACGCAACACCGGGGAGCTGTTTTTT. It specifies CASNLRNTGELFF.

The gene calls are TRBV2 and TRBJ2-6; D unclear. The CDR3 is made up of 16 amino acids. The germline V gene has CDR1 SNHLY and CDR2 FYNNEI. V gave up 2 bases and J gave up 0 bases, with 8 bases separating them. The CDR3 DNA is TGTGCCAGCAGTGAAATGACGGCCTCTGGGGCCAACGTCCTGACTTTC. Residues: CASSEMTASGANVLTF.

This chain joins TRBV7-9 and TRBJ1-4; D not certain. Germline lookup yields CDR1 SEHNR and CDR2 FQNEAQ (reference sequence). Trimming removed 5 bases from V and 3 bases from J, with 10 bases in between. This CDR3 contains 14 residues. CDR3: CASSGGPSNEKLFF. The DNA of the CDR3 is TGTGCCAGCAGCGGTGGCCCATCTAATGAAAAACTGTTTTTT.

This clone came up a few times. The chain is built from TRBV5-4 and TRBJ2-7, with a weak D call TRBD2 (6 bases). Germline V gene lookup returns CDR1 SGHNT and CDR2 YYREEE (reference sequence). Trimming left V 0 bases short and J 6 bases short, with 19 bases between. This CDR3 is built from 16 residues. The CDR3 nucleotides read TGTGCCAGCAGCTTGGCCGCATTAGCGGAGGCGGGCGAGCAGTACTTC. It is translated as CASSLAALAEAGEQYF.

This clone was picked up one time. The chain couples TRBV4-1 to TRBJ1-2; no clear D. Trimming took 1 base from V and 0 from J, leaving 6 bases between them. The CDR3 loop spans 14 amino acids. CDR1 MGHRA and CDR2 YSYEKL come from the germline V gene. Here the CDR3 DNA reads TGCGCCAGCAGCCAAGCCCCACCTAACTATGGCTACACCTTC. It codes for CASSQAPPNYGYTF.

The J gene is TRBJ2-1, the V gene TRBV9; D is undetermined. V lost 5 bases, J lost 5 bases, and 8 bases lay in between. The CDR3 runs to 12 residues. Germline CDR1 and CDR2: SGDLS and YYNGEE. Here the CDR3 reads CASSKVHNEQFF. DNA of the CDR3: TGTGCCAGCAGTAAGGTCCACAATGAGCAGTTCTTC.

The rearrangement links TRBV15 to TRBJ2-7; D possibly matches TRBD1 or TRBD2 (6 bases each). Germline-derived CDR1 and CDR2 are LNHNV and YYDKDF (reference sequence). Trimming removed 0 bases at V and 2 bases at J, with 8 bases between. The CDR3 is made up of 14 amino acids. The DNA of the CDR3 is TGTGCCACCAGCAGAGAGAGGGGGGCCTACGAGCAGTACTTC. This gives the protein CATSRERGAYEQYF. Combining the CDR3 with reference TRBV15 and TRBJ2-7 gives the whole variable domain DAMVIQNPRYQVTQFGKPVTLSCSQTLNHNVMYWYQQKSSQAPKLLFHYYDKDFNNEADTPDNFQSRRPNTSFCFLDIRSPGLGDTAMYLCATSRERGAYEQYFGPGTRLTVT.

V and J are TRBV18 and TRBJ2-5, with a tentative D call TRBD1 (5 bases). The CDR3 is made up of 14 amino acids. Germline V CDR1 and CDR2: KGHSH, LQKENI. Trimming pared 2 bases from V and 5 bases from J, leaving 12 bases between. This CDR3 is CASSPLWGRETQYF. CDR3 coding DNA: TGTGCCAGCTCACCATTGTGGGGCAGGGAGACCCAGTACTTC.

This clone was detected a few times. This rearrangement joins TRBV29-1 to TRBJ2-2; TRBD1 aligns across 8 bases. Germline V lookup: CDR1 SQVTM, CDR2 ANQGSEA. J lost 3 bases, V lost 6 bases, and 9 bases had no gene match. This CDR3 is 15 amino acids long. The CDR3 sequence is CSVRVAGGYTGELFF. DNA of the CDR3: TGCAGCGTCAGGGTGGCAGGGGGCTACACCGGGGAGCTGTTTTTT.

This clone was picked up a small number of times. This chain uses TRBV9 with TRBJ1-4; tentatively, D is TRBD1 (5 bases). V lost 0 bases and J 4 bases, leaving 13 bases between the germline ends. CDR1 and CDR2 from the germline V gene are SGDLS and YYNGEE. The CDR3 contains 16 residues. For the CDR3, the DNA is TGTGCCAGCAGCGTAGCTCCGGGGACTCTTAATGAAAAACTGTTTTTT. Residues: CASSVAPGTLNEKLFF.

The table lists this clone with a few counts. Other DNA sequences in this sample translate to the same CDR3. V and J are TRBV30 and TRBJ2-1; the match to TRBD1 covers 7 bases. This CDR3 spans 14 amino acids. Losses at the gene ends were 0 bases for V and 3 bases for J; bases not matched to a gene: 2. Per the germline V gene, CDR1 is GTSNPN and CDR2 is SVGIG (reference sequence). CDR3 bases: TGTGCCTGGAGTGTAGGGGGCAGCTACAATGAGCAGTTCTTC. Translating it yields CAWSVGGSYNEQFF.

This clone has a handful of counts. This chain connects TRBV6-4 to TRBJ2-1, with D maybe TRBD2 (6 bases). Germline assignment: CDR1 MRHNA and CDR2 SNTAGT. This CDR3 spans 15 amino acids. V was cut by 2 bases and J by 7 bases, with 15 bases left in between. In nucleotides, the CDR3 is TGTGCCAGCAGTGACGAATTCGGACTAAGTAATGAGCAGTTCTTC. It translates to CASSDEFGLSNEQFF.

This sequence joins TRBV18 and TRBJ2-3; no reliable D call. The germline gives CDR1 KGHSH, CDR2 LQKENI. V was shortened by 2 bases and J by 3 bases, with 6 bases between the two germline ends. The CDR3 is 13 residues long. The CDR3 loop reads CASSPTATDTQYF. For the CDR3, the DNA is TGTGCCAGCTCACCAACGGCGACAGATACGCAGTATTTT.

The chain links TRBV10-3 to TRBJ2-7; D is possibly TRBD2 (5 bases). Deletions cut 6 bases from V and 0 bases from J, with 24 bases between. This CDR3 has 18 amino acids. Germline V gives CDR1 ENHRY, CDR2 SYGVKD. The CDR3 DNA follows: TGTGCCATCAGCAGAAGATTAGATGGAGGAATCCGCTCCTACGAGCAGTACTTC. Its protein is CAISRRLDGGIRSYEQYF.